These 8 T cell receptor beta chains were sequenced from one sample in a study of cytomegalovirus exposure and HLA in healthy donors. Profiled with immunoSEQ multiplex PCR; TCRdb holds only in-frame clones, not every one. The table includes over 100,000 clones, approximately 91% detected once. The sample taken for sequencing was PBMCs. The receptors stem from a woman younger than 30 in good health and CMV-seronegative.

The chain has TRBV7-3 and TRBJ1-5, with D unclear. Germline V lookup: CDR1 SGHTA, CDR2 FQGTGA. The CDR3 is 13 amino acids. V was cut by 8 bases and J by 3 bases, with 11 bases left in between. CDR3 residues: CASARGANQPQHF. The CDR3 DNA is TGTGCCAGCGCCCGGGGTGCCAATCAGCCCCAGCATTTT.

The chain couples TRBV14 to TRBJ1-1; 9 bases map to TRBD1. From germline, CDR1 is SGHDN and CDR2 FVKESK. The CDR3 has 15 residues. Trimming at V came to 2 bases and at J to 1 base, leaving 2 bases not matched to a gene. The CDR3 reads CASSQLDRGNTEAFF. The CDR3 nucleotides are TGTGCCAGCAGCCAATTGGACAGGGGGAACACTGAAGCTTTCTTT.

The gene calls are TRBV5-1 and TRBJ1-2; D is undetermined. V was shortened by 2 bases and J by 3 bases, with 5 bases between the two germline ends. This CDR3 is 12 amino acids long. The V gene's germline CDR1 is SGHRS and CDR2 YFSETQ. The CDR3 DNA sequence: TGCGCCAGCAGCTTAGAGGACTATGGCTACACCTTC. Its protein product is CASSLEDYGYTF.

The V gene is TRBV5-5, the J gene TRBJ1-1; D gene unclear. V was cut by 1 base and J by 0 bases, with 13 bases left in between. The CDR3 spans 16 residues. Germline V CDR1 and CDR2: SGHKS, YYEKEE (reference sequence). DNA of the CDR3: TGTGCCAGCAGCTTGTACGGGAGCTCCTTGAACACTGAAGCTTTCTTT. It yields the protein CASSLYGSSLNTEAFF.

This clone was recorded once. V is TRBV4-3 and J is TRBJ1-3, with TRBD1 as a possible D gene (5 bases). With 0 bases removed from V and 4 bases from J, the gap between germline ends came to 10 bases. The length of the CDR3 is 15 residues. The germline CDR1 and CDR2 sequences are LGHNA and YSLEER. The CDR3 sequence: CASSQDSGYGNTIYF. Written as DNA, the CDR3 is TGCGCCAGCAGCCAAGATTCAGGGTACGGAAACACCATATATTTT.

The CDR3 nucleotides read TGTGCCAGCAGTGTGCTAGCGTTCGGCACAGATACGCAGTATTTT. As protein: CASSVLAFGTDTQYF. J is TRBJ2-3 and V is TRBV6-4, with D tentatively TRBD2 (6 bases). The CDR3 is made up of 15 amino acids. V was cut by 4 bases and J by 1 base, with 12 bases left in between. Germline assignment: CDR1 MRHNA and CDR2 SNTAGT.

The chain joins TRBV5-4 to TRBJ2-7; no firm D call. Germline V gives CDR1 SGHNT, CDR2 YYREEE (reference sequence). The CDR3 has 13 residues. Trimming took off 0 bases at V and 1 base at J, with 5 bases between the two ends. The CDR3 spells CASSLGQSYEQYF. As DNA, the CDR3 is TGTGCCAGCAGCTTGGGCCAGTCCTACGAGCAGTACTTC.

The chain's CDR3 is CASSLLQGPHQPQHF. The DNA of the CDR3 is TGTGCCAGCAGCTTACTCCAGGGGCCCCACCAGCCCCAGCATTTT. V and J are TRBV7-2 and TRBJ1-5, with D possibly being TRBD1 (6 bases). Looked up from germline, CDR1 is SGHTA and CDR2 is FQGNSA. The CDR3 length is 15 residues. Trimming took off 2 bases at V and 7 bases at J, with 15 bases between the two ends.